Sequencing of this T cell receptor (beta chain) was carried out in a study of Graves' ophthalmopathy and Graves' hyperthyroidism. Findings and limits, study-wide: Blood repertoires reportedly contained most expanded thyroid clonotypes above 0.001 frequency.

Germline values: CDR1 SGHRS, CDR2 YFSETQ. This CDR3 has 15 amino acids. The J segment lost 4 bases and the V segment lost 0 bases, leaving 6 bases of the junction unmatched. This clonotype was picked up many times. Its matching antigen is unknown. Pregnancy or lactation, uncontrolled infections and other autoimmune diseases were grounds for excluding patients. Fresh peripheral blood, about 9.3 ml, was the PBMC source. From RNA, the CDR3 regions of TCR beta chains were amplified and sequenced. Scientists carried out first-round RT-PCR using HTBI primers and then a second-round multiplex PCR. TCRdb itself ran the multiplex PCR reads through MiXCR, one entry per CDR3 protein. The sample shows about 400,000 distinct CDR3 sequences, approximately 15% of them seen only once.

This chain uses TRBV5-1 with TRBJ2-7; TRBD2 matches 8 bases. This receptor was identified in a woman between 18 and 30 years old with stable Graves' hyperthyroidism. What was sequenced was peripheral blood. The CDR3 sequence is CASSLDSGGYYEQYF. CDR3 nucleotide sequence: TGCGCCAGCAGCTTGGACAGCGGGGGATATTACGAGCAGTACTTC.